One T cell receptor (beta chain) is described in this entry. Its antigen is still unknown. The sample is drawn from a study of T cell responses to AZD1222 COVID-19 vaccine. Study background: It was second doses at about 4 or about 12 weeks that were pooled. Findings of the study overall: Every sample of the repertoires postdated the peak T cell response. Among spike-specific TCRs, nearly half reportedly target unmutated variant regions.

TCRdb's table, derived via immunoSEQ multiplex PCR, lists solely in-frame clones and lacks some. Of 150,000 to 200,000 clones listed, roughly 92% are singletons. With 5 bases removed from V and 6 bases from J, the gap between germline ends came to 14 bases. Germline CDR1 PRHDT, CDR2 FYEKMQ (reference sequence). The CDR3 is 14 amino acids. The sequence came from an adult in good health. This chain uses TRBV13 with TRBJ2-1; no firm D call. The material was peripheral blood, obtained on day 0 of AZD1222 vaccination. DNA for the CDR3: TGTGCCAGCAGCCCCGCCGGGCCATTCAATGAGCAGTTCTTC. This sequence encodes CASSPAGPFNEQFF.